Presented here are 30 T cell receptor beta chains from one specimen sequenced in a study of tumor-infiltrating lymphocytes in primary liver carcinoma. Starting material of roughly 0.45 ug total RNA yielded TCR beta cDNA via a constant-region primer. Nested multiplex PCR, run for three rounds with slightly modified ARM-PCR, yielded TCR beta libraries. TRBV1-TRBV30 forward and Cbeta reverse primers drove the first two roughly 10-cycle rounds. TCRdb analysed the multiplex PCR reads with MiXCR anew, one entry per CDR3 protein. The profile shows over 250,000 distinct CDR3 sequences, approximately 54% of them singletons. Blood RNA came from unsorted whole blood; germline DNA was also extracted. The sequencing sample was made of peripheral blood. The receptor source for this set is a woman aged 30 to 39 with primary liver carcinoma and hepatitis B virus infection.

As regards this clonotype: A single base separates this from a much larger clone, so it may be a read error. This chain connects TRBV10-2 to TRBJ2-7; D is undetermined. CDR3 size: 13 residues. V lost 4 bases and J lost 2, with 9 bases in between. Germline values: CDR1 WSHSY, CDR2 SAAADI. This CDR3 reads CASSVPAPYEQYF. The CDR3, as DNA: TGCGCCAGCAGTGTCCCGGCCCCCTACGAGCAGTACTTC.

This clonotype was seen ten or more times. The chain has TRBV4-1 and TRBJ2-1; TRBD2 matches 8 bases. The CDR3 extends over 18 amino acids. Germline values: CDR1 MGHRA, CDR2 YSYEKL. With 4 bases clipped from V and 15 bases from J, the junction kept 26 bases outside the gene matches. DNA of the CDR3: TGCGCCAGCAGCCTTACCTCGGCCGCGGGAGGTAGTACGTCCAGACGGTTCTTC. Protein product: CASSLTSAAGGSTSRRFF.

About this clonotype itself: At one of its ends the junction is not consistent with the germline gene, which may arise from a read error. The rearrangement links TRBV24-1 to TRBJ1-1, with 10 bases lining up with TRBD1. This CDR3 spans 17 amino acids. The germline gives CDR1 KGHDR, CDR2 SFDVKD. The CDR3 protein is CASSDFHWTGGSTEAFF. CDR3 bases: TGTGCCAGCAGTGATTTCCATTGGACAGGGGGAAGCACTGAAGCTTTCTTT.

As for this clonotype: Likely a read error: the CDR3 ends without its conserved phenylalanine or tryptophan. The chain is built from TRBV12-3 or TRBV12-4 and TRBJ1-2; no reliable D call. Deletions cut 1 base from V and 4 bases from J, with 7 bases between. CDR3 length equals 13 residues. The CDR3 nucleotides read TGTGCCAGCAGTTTAGTGTATGGCTATGGCTACACCTTG. The encoded protein is CASSLVYGYGYTL.

The chain carries TRBV13 and TRBJ2-3; tentative D call: TRBD2 (6 bases). CDR1 PRHDT and CDR2 FYEKMQ come from the germline V gene (reference sequence). Trimming cost V 4 bases and J 6 bases, with 23 bases left between them. There are 17 residues in the CDR3. The CDR3 bases are TGTGCCAGCAGCTCTCGAACCGGGACTCCCCGCCGGGATACGCAGTATTTT. Residues: CASSSRTGTPRRDTQYF.

The chain combines TRBV11-2 with TRBJ2-1, with TRBD2 identical over 9 bases. CDR1 and CDR2 from the germline V gene are SGHAT and FQNNGV. The CDR3 runs to 18 residues. V lost 6 bases to trimming and J lost 11 bases; unmatched junction nucleotides: 23. The CDR3 DNA follows: TGTGCCAGCAGTTCCAACTGGGGGTATAGCGGGAGTGCTAGTAAGCAGTTCTTC. It encodes CASSSNWGYSGSASKQFF.

A note on this clonotype: Likely a read error: the CDR3 ends without its conserved phenylalanine or tryptophan. The chain carries TRBV6-2 or TRBV6-3 and TRBJ2-6; tentatively, D is TRBD2 (6 bases). The CDR3 consists of 15 residues. Germline lookup yields CDR1 MNHEY and CDR2 SVGEGT. The DNA for the CDR3 is TGTGCCAGCAGTCGAGGACTAAGTGGGGCCAACCTCCTGACTTTA. Its translation: CASSRGLSGANLLTL.

V gene TRBV28 combines with J gene TRBJ2-5; 7 bases are shared with TRBD2. Germline lookup yields CDR1 MDHEN and CDR2 SYDVKM. The trim removed 3 bases at V and 4 bases at J, leaving 8 bases unmatched. The CDR3 sequence is 15 residues long. CDR3 residues: CASSFAGAQRETQYF. The DNA of the CDR3 is TGTGCCAGCAGTTTCGCGGGAGCCCAACGAGAGACCCAGTACTTC.

This clonotype occurred many times. The chain is built from TRBV6-1 and TRBJ1-2; D ambiguous. Germline assignment: CDR1 MNHNS and CDR2 SASEGT. The V gene lost 7 bases and the J gene lost 4 bases, with 19 bases spanning the gap. The CDR3 is 15 residues long. CDR3 sequence reads: CASKREHSRVYGYTF. CDR3 bases: TGTGCCAGCAAAAGGGAACACAGTCGGGTCTATGGCTACACCTTC.

On this clonotype itself: This may stem from a read error, because a much larger clone lies one nucleotide away. J is TRBJ2-5 and V is TRBV6-2 or TRBV6-3, with TRBD1 identical over 8 bases. Germline values: CDR1 MNHEY, CDR2 SVGEGT. V shed 6 bases and J 5 bases; nucleotides not matched to a gene: 8. This CDR3 comprises 14 residues. CDR3 sequence: CASSKQGVGETQYF. The CDR3 bases are TGTGCCAGCAGCAAACAGGGGGTCGGCGAGACCCAGTACTTC.

This chain links TRBV4-1 with TRBJ2-5, with 14 bases lining up with TRBD2. CDR3 size: 17 residues. Germline CDR1 MGHRA, CDR2 YSYEKL. Losses at the gene ends were 0 bases for V and 3 bases for J; bases not matched to a gene: 3. The CDR3 spells CASSQDGGLAGEETQYF. CDR3 DNA: TGCGCCAGCAGCCAAGATGGGGGACTAGCGGGAGAAGAGACCCAGTACTTC.

The V call is TRBV28, the J call TRBJ2-4, with 8 bases matching TRBD2. The CDR3 is 16 residues long. Germline values: CDR1 MDHEN, CDR2 SYDVKM. Germline trimming cut 5 bases from V and 3 bases from J; bases unmatched to any gene: 9. The CDR3 loop reads CASSPWTSWIKNIQYF. In DNA form, the CDR3 reads TGTGCCAGCAGTCCCTGGACTAGCTGGATCAAAAACATTCAGTACTTC.

This chain joins TRBV7-8 and TRBJ2-6; D is undetermined. V was trimmed by 5 bases and J by 0 bases, leaving 11 bases between them. Germline CDR1 reads SGHVS; CDR2 reads FQNEAQ. CDR3 length equals 16 residues. The CDR3 DNA follows: TGTGCCAGCAGCCCCGGCATTAACTCTGGGGCCAACGTCCTGACTTTC. Translation gives CASSPGINSGANVLTF.

The chain uses TRBV7-2 and TRBJ2-7, with D tentatively TRBD1 (6 bases). Germline V gene sequence: CDR1 SGHTA, CDR2 FQGNSA. Trimming pared 0 bases from V and 2 bases from J, leaving 11 bases between. The CDR3 extends over 15 amino acids. CDR3 bases: TGTGCCAGCAGCTTAGCATCAGGGGAACCCTACGAGCAGTACTTC. This codes for CASSLASGEPYEQYF.

For this clonotype: It is likely a read error, because the conserved phenylalanine at the end of the CDR3 is missing. The chain employs TRBV12-3 or TRBV12-4 and TRBJ2-2; maybe TRBD2 (5 bases). This CDR3 contains 15 residues. Trimming stripped 7 bases from V and 0 bases from J, with 12 bases between. CDR3 residues: CASIRGFANTGELFL. DNA of the CDR3: TGTGCCAGCATTCGGGGATTCGCGAACACCGGGGAGCTGTTTCTT.

Notes on this clonotype: It may be a read error: a sequence one base away is much more abundant. The gene calls are TRBV6-5 and TRBJ2-7; 8 nucleotides agree with TRBD1. CDR1 is MNHEY, CDR2 SVGAGI, per germline. The CDR3 loop spans 14 amino acids. The chain's CDR3 is CTSSSGQVIGWQYF. The CDR3 DNA sequence: TGTACCAGCAGCTCGGGACAGGTCATCGGTTGGCAGTACTTC.

This chain uses TRBV7-9 with TRBJ2-7; 8 positions agree with TRBD2. After removal of 8 bases from V and 1 base from J, the junction contained 7 bases not matched to a gene. This CDR3 comprises 14 residues. Germline V lookup: CDR1 SEHNR, CDR2 FQNEAQ (reference sequence). The CDR3 coding sequence is TGTGCCAGCGGACCGGGAGGGCCTTCCTACGAGCAGTACTTC. Encoded protein: CASGPGGPSYEQYF.

To note about this clonotype: This may arise from a read error, as a much more abundant clone is one base away. The J gene is TRBJ2-1, the V gene TRBV10-3; 10 positions match TRBD2. The CDR3 is made up of 14 amino acids. V lost 4 bases to trimming and J lost 9 bases; unmatched junction nucleotides: 6. The germline V gene encodes CDR1 ENHRY and CDR2 SYGVKD. The CDR3 nucleotides read TGTGCCATCAGTGGATCTAGCGGGAGCGGTGAGCAGTTCTTC. Protein sequence: CAISGSSGSGEQFF.

Comments on this clonotype: The junction departs from germline at one end; a sequencing error may be responsible. V gene TRBV7-9 combines with J gene TRBJ2-6, with D possibly matching TRBD1 (5 bases). The CDR3 contains 13 residues. Germline lookup yields CDR1 SEHNR and CDR2 FQNEAQ (reference sequence). The CDR3 coding sequence is TGTGCCAGCTTGAACTCTGGGGCCAACGTTCTGACTTTC. This codes for CASLNSGANVLTF.

Only one count was recorded for this clonotype. A read error may be the cause here, since a much bigger clone is one base away. The chain couples TRBV6-5 to TRBJ2-2; D possibly uses TRBD1 or TRBD2 (5 bases each). This CDR3 has 13 residues. Germline CDR1 reads MNHEY; CDR2 reads SVGAGI. The CDR3 region has the DNA TGTGCCACGCTTTGGTCGGACACCGGGGAGCCGTTTTTT. It codes for CATLWSDTGEPFF.

In this sample, this clonotype turned up a few times. This chain uses TRBV6-1 with TRBJ2-1; 7 bases map to TRBD2. Trimming at V came to 6 bases and at J to 7 bases, leaving 9 bases not matched to a gene. CDR1 MNHNS and CDR2 SASEGT come from the germline V gene. There are 14 residues in the CDR3. The CDR3 DNA is TGTGCCAGCAGATCGAGCGGGATGGGGAATGAGCAGTTCTTC. Its protein product is CASRSSGMGNEQFF.

The sample holds many counts of this clonotype. The rearrangement links TRBV4-2 to TRBJ2-1, with 8 bases that match TRBD2. With 0 bases clipped from V and 4 bases from J, the junction kept 2 bases outside the gene matches. This CDR3 comprises 15 residues. Germline CDR1 reads LGHNA; CDR2 reads YNFKEQ. CDR3 in amino acids: CASSQETSEYNEQFF. As DNA, the CDR3 is TGTGCCAGCAGCCAAGAGACTAGCGAGTACAATGAGCAGTTCTTC.

This clonotype was recorded at least ten times. CDR3 coding DNA: TGTGCCAGCAGCTCGGGGAGCCGGGGCGAGCAGTACTTC. Protein product: CASSSGSRGEQYF. The chain recombines TRBV11-2 with TRBJ2-7; D is possibly TRBD2 (5 bases). CDR1 and CDR2 from the germline V gene are SGHAT and FQNNGV. V lost 4 bases, J lost 6 bases, and 13 bases lay in between. The CDR3 runs to 13 residues.

As to this clonotype: It may be a read error: a sequence one base away is much more abundant. The chain employs TRBV29-1 and TRBJ2-5; D may be TRBD1 or TRBD2 (5 bases each). CDR1 and CDR2 (germline): SQVTM, ANQGSEA. V lost 7 bases and J 2 bases, leaving 20 bases between the germline ends. This CDR3 is built from 15 residues. The CDR3 region is CSAEGLPGWQETQYF. The DNA for the CDR3 is TGCAGCGCTGAGGGCTTGCCAGGGTGGCAAGAGACCCAGTACTTC.

The chain has TRBV28 and TRBJ1-5; no firm D call. The CDR3 runs 13 residues. The V end was cut by 6 bases, the J end by 3 bases, with 9 bases between. Per the germline V gene, CDR1 is MDHEN and CDR2 is SYDVKM. The CDR3 DNA reads TGTGCCAGCAGCCCCGACTCCAATCAGCCCCAGCATTTT. The encoded protein is CASSPDSNQPQHF.

As regards this clonotype: This could be a read error, since a much larger clone is one nucleotide away. The rearrangement uses TRBV4-2 and TRBJ1-5; D might be TRBD1 (5 bases). Germline values: CDR1 LGHNA, CDR2 YNFKEQ. This CDR3 is built from 13 residues. CDR3 in amino acids: CASSQGRNAPPHF. In DNA, the CDR3 is TGCGCCAGCAGCCAGGGTAGGAATGCGCCCCCGCATTTT.

The chain uses TRBV5-6 and TRBJ1-1; 10 positions match TRBD1. This CDR3 is built from 14 residues. Per the germline V gene, CDR1 is SGHDT and CDR2 is YYEEEE. V lost 8 bases, J lost 4 bases, and 8 bases stayed unmatched. CDR3 DNA: TGTGCCAGTAACCGGGACAGGGGTGGCACTGAAGCTTTCTTT. Residues: CASNRDRGGTEAFF.

This clonotype was recorded many times. V gene TRBV7-9 combines with J gene TRBJ2-6; D gene ambiguous. The germline gives CDR1 SEHNR, CDR2 FQNEAQ (reference sequence). This CDR3 has 16 amino acids. Trimming took 5 bases from V and 0 from J, leaving 11 bases between them. In DNA form, the CDR3 reads TGTGCCAGCAGCCAGTCTCAGTACTCTGGGGCCAACGTCCTGACTTTC. Protein product: CASSQSQYSGANVLTF.

The chain uses TRBV6-6 and TRBJ2-2; either TRBD1 or TRBD2 may supply D (6 bases each). The V end was cut by 6 bases, the J end by 0 bases, with 11 bases between. There are 15 residues in the CDR3. The V gene's germline CDR1 is MNHNY and CDR2 SVGAGI (reference sequence). The DNA of the CDR3 is TGTGCCAGCAGATCTAGGGGGGCGAACACCGGGGAGCTGTTTTTT. Its protein is CASRSRGANTGELFF.

This clonotype appeared many times. The chain combines TRBV6-5 with TRBJ1-2; D possibly corresponds to TRBD1 (5 bases). Trimming took off 2 bases at V and 10 bases at J, with 11 bases between the two ends. The CDR3 is 12 residues long. CDR1 is MNHEY and CDR2 is SVGAGI in the germline V gene. CDR3 nucleotide sequence: TGTGCCAGCAGTTACACAACCGGGGCCTACACCTTC. Its translation: CASSYTTGAYTF.